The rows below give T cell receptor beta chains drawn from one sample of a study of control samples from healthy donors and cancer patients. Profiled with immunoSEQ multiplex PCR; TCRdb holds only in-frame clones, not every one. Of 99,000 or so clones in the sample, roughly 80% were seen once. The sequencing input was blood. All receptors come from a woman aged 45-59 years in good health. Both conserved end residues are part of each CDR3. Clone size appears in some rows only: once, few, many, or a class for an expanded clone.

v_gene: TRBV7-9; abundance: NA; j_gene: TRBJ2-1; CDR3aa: CASSLEAGSGGSYNEQFF
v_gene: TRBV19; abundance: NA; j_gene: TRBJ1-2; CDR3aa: CASSTRQGDGYTF
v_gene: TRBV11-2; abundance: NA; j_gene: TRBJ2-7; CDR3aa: CASSLYLQGGSYEQYF
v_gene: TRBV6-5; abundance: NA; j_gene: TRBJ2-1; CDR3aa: CASRNIAGGIYEQFF
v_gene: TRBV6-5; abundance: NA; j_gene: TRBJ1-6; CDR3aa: CASRGQNSPLHF
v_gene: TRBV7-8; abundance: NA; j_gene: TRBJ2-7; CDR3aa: CASTPGQGYEQYF
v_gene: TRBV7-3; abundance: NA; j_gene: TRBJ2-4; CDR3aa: CASSPPPYSCPKNIQYF
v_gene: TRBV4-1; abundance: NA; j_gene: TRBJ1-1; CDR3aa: CASRPRTDNMNTEAFF
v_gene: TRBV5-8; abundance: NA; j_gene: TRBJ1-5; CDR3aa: CASSISRRYNQPQHF
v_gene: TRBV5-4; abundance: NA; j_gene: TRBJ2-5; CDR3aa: CASSTQTAQETQYF
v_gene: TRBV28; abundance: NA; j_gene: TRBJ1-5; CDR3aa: CASSFRGARQPQHF
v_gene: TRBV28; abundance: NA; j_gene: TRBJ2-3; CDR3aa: CASSLFLGTERTDTQYF
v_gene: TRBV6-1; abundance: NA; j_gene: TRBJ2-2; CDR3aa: CASSPRTFPGGELFF
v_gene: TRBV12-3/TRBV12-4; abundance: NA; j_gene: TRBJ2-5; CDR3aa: CASRGQSQETQYF
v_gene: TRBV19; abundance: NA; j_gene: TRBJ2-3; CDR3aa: CASSEGLAGGSDTQYF
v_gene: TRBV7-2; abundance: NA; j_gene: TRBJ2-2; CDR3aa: CASSQGLAGGRTGELFF
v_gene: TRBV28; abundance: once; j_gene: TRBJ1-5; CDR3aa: CASSYLSGGYNQPQHF
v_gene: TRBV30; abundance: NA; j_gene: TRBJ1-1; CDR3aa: CAWSVPSVNTEAFF
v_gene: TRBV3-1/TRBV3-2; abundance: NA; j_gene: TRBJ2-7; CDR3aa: CASSQGGGRALSYEQYF
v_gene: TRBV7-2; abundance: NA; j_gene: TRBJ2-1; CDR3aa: CASSLVAAAYNEQFF
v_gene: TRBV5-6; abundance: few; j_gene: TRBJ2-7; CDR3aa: CASSSTTGPSGVQYF
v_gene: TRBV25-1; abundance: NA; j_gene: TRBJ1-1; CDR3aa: CASSEPGLYEAFF
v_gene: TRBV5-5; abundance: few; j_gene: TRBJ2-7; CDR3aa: CASSLGDRVLYEQYF
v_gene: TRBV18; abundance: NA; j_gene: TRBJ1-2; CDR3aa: CASFEPGTPYGYTF
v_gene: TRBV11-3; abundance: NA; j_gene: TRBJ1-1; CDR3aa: CASSRRQGGRRNTEAFF
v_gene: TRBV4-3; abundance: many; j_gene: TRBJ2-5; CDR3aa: CASSQDRDQETQYF
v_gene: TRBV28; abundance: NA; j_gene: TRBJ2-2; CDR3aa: CASSKLWTRTGELFF
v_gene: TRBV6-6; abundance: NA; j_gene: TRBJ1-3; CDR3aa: CASSSEGNTIYF
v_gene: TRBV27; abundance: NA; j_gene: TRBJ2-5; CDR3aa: CASSSGGRQTQYF
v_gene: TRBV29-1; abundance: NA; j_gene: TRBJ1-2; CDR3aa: CSVEDRGNGYTF
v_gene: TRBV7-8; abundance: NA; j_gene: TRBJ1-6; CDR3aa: CASSLEVLYSPLHF
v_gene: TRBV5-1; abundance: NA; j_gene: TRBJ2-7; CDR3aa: CASSLAVGGGPYEQYF
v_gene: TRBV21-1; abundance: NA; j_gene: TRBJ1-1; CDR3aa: CASSTRTGGTEAFF
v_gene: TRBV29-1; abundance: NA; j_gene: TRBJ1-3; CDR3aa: CSVEDRFSGNTIYF
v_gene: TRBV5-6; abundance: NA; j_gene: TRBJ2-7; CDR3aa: CASSRRTTFEYEQYF
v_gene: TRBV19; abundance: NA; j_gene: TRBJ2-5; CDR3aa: CASSSPDRSDETQYF
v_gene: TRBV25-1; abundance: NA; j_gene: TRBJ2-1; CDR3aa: CASSVAGVLPTYNEQFF
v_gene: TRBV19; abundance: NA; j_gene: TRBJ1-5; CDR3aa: CASTPPQGRQPQHF
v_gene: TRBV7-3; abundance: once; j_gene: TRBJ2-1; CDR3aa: CASSSLPGDSLPLSSYNEQFF
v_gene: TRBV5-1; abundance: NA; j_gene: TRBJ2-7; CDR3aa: CASSLSPGYEQYF
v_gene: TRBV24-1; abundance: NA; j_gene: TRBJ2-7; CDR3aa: CATSVPSGVLPDEQYF
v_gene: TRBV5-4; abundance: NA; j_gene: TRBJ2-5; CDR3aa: CASSFQQGQETQYF
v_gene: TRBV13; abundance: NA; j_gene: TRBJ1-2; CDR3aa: CASSLRGDYGYTF
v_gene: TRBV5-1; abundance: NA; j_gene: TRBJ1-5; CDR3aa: CASSLGQAGNQPQHF
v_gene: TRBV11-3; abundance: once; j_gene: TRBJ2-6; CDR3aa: CASSSHRGPRSGANVLTF
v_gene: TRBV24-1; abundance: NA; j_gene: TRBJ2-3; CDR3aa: CATSDPAGRGVKDTQYF
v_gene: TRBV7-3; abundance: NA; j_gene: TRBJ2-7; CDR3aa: CASSALAGAGEQYF
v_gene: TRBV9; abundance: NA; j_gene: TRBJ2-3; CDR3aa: CASSVNLPRLAGGIYTDTQYF
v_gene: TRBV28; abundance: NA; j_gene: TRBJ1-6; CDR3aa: CASIHGAGSYNSPLHF
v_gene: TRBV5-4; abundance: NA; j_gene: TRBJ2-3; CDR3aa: CASSSTGNEHTQYF
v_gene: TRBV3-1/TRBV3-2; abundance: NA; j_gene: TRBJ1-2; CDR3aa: CASSQRDYGYTF
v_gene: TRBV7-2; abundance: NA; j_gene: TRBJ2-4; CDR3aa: CASSPMTGGKNIQYF
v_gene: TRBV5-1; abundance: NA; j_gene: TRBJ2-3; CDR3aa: CASSPRRTSTDTQYF
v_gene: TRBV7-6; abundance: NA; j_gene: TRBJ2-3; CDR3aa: CASSLDLTDTQYF
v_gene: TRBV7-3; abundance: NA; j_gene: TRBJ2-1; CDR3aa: CASSSIGEGEQFF
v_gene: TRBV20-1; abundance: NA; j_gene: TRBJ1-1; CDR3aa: CSASTGGATEAFF
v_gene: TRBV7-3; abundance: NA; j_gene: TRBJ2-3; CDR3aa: CASSLFRSSTDTQYF